Detailed here is one TCR beta chain. Its antigen is currently unknown. The junction differs from germline at one of its ends, possibly a read error. This sample is drawn from a study of blood T cells in healthy people across ages. General observations from the study: Versus aged donors, long-lived donors had higher diversity and more naive CD4+ cells.

Germline CDR1 SGHVS, CDR2 FQNEAQ. The CDR3 runs to 15 residues. Each individual donor underwent a draw of ten milliliters of peripheral blood. Isolating PBMCs gave at least 6 million of these cells per sample. With a J-beta primer mix and a sample-barcoded 5' primer, a second PCR ran roughly 7 to 11 cycles. One entry per CDR3 protein, called by TCRdb with MiXCR from the 5' RACE reads. In the table there are 1.5 million to 2 million distinct CDR3 sequences, roughly 28% of which are singletons. The clonotype comes from a woman in her thirties in good health. The chain links TRBV7-8 to TRBJ2-4, with 11 bases aligning to TRBD2. The J call may be wrong; the DNA end is better matched by TRBJ2-7. Sequenced input: blood. The CDR3 is CANSLVGTSGYEQYF. The CDR3 bases are TGTGCCAACAGCTTAGTGGGGACTAGCGGCTACGAGCAGTACTTC.